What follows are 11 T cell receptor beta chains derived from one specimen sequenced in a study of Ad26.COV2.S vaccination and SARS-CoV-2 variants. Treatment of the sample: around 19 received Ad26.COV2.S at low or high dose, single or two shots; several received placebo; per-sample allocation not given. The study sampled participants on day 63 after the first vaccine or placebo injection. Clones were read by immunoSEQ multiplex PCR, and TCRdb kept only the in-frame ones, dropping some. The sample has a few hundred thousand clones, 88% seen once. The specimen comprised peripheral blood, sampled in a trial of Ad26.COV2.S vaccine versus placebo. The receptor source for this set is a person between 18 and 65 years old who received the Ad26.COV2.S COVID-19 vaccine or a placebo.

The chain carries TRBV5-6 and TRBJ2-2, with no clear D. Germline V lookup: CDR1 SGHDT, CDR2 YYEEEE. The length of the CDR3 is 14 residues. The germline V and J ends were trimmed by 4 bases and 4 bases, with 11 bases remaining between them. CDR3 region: CASSPGWGTGELFF. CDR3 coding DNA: TGTGCCAGCAGCCCTGGGTGGGGCACCGGGGAGCTGTTTTTT.

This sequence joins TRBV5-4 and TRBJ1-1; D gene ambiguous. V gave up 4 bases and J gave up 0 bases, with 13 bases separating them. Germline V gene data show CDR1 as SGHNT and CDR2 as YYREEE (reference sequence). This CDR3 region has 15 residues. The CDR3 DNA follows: TGTGCCAGCAGCACCGAAGCCGATTTGAACACTGAAGCTTTCTTT. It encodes CASSTEADLNTEAFF.

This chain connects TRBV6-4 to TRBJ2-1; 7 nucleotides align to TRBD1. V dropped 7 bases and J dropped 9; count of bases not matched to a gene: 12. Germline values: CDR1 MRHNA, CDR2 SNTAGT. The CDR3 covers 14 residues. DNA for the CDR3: TGTGCCAGCAAGACAGGGATCGGCAATTTTGAGCAGTTCTTC. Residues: CASKTGIGNFEQFF.

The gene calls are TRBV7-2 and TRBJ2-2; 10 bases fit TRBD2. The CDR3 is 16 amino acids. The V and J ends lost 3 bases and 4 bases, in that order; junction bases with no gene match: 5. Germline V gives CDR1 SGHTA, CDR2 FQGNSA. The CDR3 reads CASSFVAGGVTGELFF. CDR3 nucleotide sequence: TGTGCCAGCAGCTTTGTAGCGGGGGGTGTCACCGGGGAGCTGTTTTTT.

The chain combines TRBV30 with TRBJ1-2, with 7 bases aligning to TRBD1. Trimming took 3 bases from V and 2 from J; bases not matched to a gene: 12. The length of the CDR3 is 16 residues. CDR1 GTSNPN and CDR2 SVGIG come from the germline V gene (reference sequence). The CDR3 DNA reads TGTGCCTGGAGCCCGGAGACCGGGACAGACAACTATGGCTACACCTTC. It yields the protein CAWSPETGTDNYGYTF.

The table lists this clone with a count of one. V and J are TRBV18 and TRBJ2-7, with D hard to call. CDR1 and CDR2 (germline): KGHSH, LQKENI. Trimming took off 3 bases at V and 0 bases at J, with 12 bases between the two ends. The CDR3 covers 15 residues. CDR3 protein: CASSPPADSSYEQYF. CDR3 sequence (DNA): TGTGCCAGCTCACCCCCAGCTGATAGCTCCTACGAGCAGTACTTC.

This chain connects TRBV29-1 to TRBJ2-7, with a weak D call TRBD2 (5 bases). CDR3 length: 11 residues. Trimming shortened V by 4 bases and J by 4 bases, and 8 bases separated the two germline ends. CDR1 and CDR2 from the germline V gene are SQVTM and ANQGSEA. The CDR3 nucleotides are TGCAGCGTTGTTGAGGGTTACGAGCAGTACTTC. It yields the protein CSVVEGYEQYF.

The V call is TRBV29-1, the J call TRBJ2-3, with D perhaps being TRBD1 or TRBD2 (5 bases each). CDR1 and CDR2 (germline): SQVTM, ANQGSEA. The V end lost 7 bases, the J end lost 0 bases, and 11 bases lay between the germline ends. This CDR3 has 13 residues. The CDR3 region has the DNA TGCAGCGGGCGAGGGGCGAGCACAGATACGCAGTATTTT. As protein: CSGRGASTDTQYF.

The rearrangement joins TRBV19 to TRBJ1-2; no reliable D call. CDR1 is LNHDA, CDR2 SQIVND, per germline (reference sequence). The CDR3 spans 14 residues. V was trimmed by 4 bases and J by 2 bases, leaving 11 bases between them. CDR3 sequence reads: CASSRSSGNYGYTF. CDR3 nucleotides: TGTGCCAGTAGTAGGTCATCTGGGAACTATGGCTACACCTTC.

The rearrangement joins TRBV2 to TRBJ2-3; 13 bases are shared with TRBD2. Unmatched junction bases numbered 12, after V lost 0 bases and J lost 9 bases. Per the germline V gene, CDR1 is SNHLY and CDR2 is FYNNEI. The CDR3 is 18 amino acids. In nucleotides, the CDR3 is TGTGCCAGCAGTGAAGCGCTTACTAGCGGGGGGGCTAAGGGGACGCAGTATTTT. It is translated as CASSEALTSGGAKGTQYF.

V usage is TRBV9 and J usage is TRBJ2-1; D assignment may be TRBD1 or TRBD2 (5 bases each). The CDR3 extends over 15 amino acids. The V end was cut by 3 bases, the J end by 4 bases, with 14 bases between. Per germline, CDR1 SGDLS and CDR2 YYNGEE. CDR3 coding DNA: TGTGCCAGCAGCGCCGGGACGGTTGCTTACAATGAGCAGTTCTTC. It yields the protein CASSAGTVAYNEQFF.